Detailed here is one T cell receptor (beta chain). Sequenced by immunoSEQ multiplex PCR; TCRdb stores in-frame clones only, minus some. Of 600,000 or so clones listed, about 87% were seen once; the top ten hold over 0.008%. The data are from a study of shared T cell receptors in the human thymus. This CDR3 comprises 12 residues. From germline, CDR1 is MNHNS and CDR2 SASEGT. Germline trimming cut 11 bases from V and 3 bases from J; bases unmatched to any gene: 3. These sequences were also reported in another study, on human thymus T cells. From that second work: Corrective surgery for congenital heart defects was being performed on the healthy Finnish infants who were the donors. During corrective heart surgery, resections were taken, and the thymus tissue came from them. In thymic and blood repertoires alike, V and J usage looked biased. Thymic repertoires from unrelated individuals overlapped highly, related research reported.

The chain joins TRBV6-1 to TRBJ1-1; 10 nucleotides match TRBD1. This clonotype was obtained from a boy younger than two with a congenital heart defect. Sequencing was performed on thymocytes. DNA of the CDR3: TGTGCCGGCGGGACAGGGGACACTGAAGCTTTCTTT. This gives the protein CAGGTGDTEAFF.